This T cell receptor beta chain emerged from a study of T cell responses to AZD1222 COVID-19 vaccine. Study-wide results and caveats: Increases in Spike-specific TCR breadth and depth were seen after two AZD1222 doses.

This clone has a handful of counts. Its antigen remains unknown. The method was immunoSEQ multiplex PCR; TCRdb's version includes in-frame clones alone and lacks a portion of them. The sample records tens of thousands of clones, 80% to 95% being singletons. Germline V lookup: CDR1 SEHNR, CDR2 FQNEAQ (reference sequence). The V and J ends lost 5 bases and 4 bases respectively, with 11 bases between them. The CDR3 consists of 13 residues. The clonotype was recovered from an adult who received the AZD1222 COVID-19 vaccine. The sample in question was peripheral blood, obtained 28 days after the second AZD1222 dose. The chain uses TRBV7-9 and TRBJ1-2, with a possible D match to TRBD1 (5 bases). The CDR3 DNA is TGTGCCAGCAGCGCGACAGTTGCCTATGGCTACACCTTC. It yields the protein CASSATVAYGYTF.